Below are 29 T cell receptor beta chains sequenced from a single sample in a study of blood T cell repertoires in COVID-19. TCRdb keeps only in-frame clones here, not all; method: immunoSEQ multiplex PCR. The repertoire holds 65,000 to 85,000 clones, with about 90% as singletons. Sequences were obtained from peripheral blood. Every receptor here comes from a human donor in a cohort sampled during active COVID-19.

This clone was found a few times. This sequence joins TRBV6-2 or TRBV6-3 and TRBJ2-7; 8 bases line up with TRBD1. Germline CDR1 reads MNHEY; CDR2 reads SVGEGT. J lost 5 bases, V lost 3 bases, and 3 bases had no gene match. This CDR3 has 13 residues. The CDR3 reads CASSYSRGHEQYF. The DNA of the CDR3 is TGTGCCAGCAGTTATTCCAGGGGGCACGAGCAGTACTTC.

The rearrangement links TRBV2 to TRBJ2-3; the D gene is possibly TRBD1 (6 bases). Trimming pared 4 bases from V and 11 bases from J, leaving 10 bases between. The CDR3 totals 11 residues. The germline CDR1 and CDR2 sequences are SNHLY and FYNNEI. CDR3 bases: TGTGCCAGCAGTGGCCGAGGGGGGCAGTATTTT. This codes for CASSGRGGQYF.

This sequence joins TRBV18 and TRBJ2-6; D is unresolved. The V and J ends lost 3 bases and 4 bases respectively, with 4 bases between them. The CDR3 is made up of 13 amino acids. Germline CDR1 and CDR2: KGHSH and LQKENI. CDR3: CASSPQGANVLTF. The CDR3 DNA sequence: TGTGCCAGCTCACCCCAAGGGGCCAACGTCCTGACTTTC.

CDR3 loop: CASSPTGVNYGYTF. Written as DNA, the CDR3 is TGTGCCAGCAGCCCGACCGGGGTTAACTATGGCTACACCTTC. J is TRBJ1-2 and V is TRBV5-8; D gene ambiguous. Between the trimmed V and J ends, which lost 4 bases and 1 base, there was a span of 11 bases. Germline CDR1 and CDR2: SGHTS and YDEGEE. The CDR3 covers 14 residues.

The chain recombines TRBV3-1 (or the pseudogene TRBV3-2) with TRBJ2-1; a weak D match, TRBD1 (5 bases). CDR3 length equals 14 residues. Germline V CDR1 and CDR2: LGHDT, YNNKEL (reference sequence). Trimming pared 5 bases from V and 4 bases from J, leaving 12 bases between. Here the CDR3 DNA reads TGTGCCAGCAGCGATGCAGGACAATACAATGAGCAGTTCTTC. Residues: CASSDAGQYNEQFF.

The chain joins TRBV5-1 to TRBJ2-7, with 11 bases lining up with TRBD2. With 5 bases clipped from V and 0 bases from J, the junction kept 4 bases outside the gene matches. In germline, CDR1 is SGHRS, CDR2 YFSETQ. This CDR3 has 15 amino acids. The CDR3 region is CASSDTSGSSYEQYF. CDR3 nucleotides: TGCGCCAGCAGTGATACTAGCGGGAGCTCCTACGAGCAGTACTTC.

The chain couples TRBV6-5 to TRBJ1-1, with D unclear. The ends were cut back, 6 bases at V and 10 bases at J, with 15 bases in the middle. The CDR3 consists of 12 residues. Germline V CDR1 and CDR2: MNHEY, SVGAGI. The DNA for the CDR3 is TGTGCCAGCAGCCTAGGTCCCACTAGAGCTTTCTTT. Amino acid sequence: CASSLGPTRAFF.

The chain uses TRBV7-3 and TRBJ2-5; TRBD1 agrees at 10 bases. CDR1 and CDR2 from the germline V gene are SGHTA and FQGTGA. The length of the CDR3 is 16 residues. V dropped 0 bases and J dropped 5; count of bases not matched to a gene: 6. CDR3 protein: CASSLTRTGGGETQYF. The CDR3 DNA follows: TGTGCCAGCAGCTTAACGAGGACAGGGGGTGGGGAGACCCAGTACTTC.

The chain employs TRBV28 and TRBJ1-1, with a weak D call TRBD1 (6 bases). Germline CDR1 is MDHEN and CDR2 is SYDVKM. The CDR3 is 15 residues long. The V end was cut by 5 bases, the J end by 1 base, with 14 bases between. CDR3 amino acids: CASSRADRPNTEAFF. The CDR3 DNA is TGTGCCAGCAGTAGAGCGGACAGACCGAACACTGAAGCTTTCTTT.

The chain joins TRBV6-5 to TRBJ1-1; D remains unclear. V lost 6 bases and J 2 bases, leaving 7 bases between the germline ends. Germline loops: CDR1 MNHEY, CDR2 SVGAGI. This CDR3 contains 12 residues. CDR3: CASRGANTEAFF. The CDR3 DNA is TGTGCCAGCAGGGGAGCAAACACTGAAGCTTTCTTT.

V and J are TRBV27 and TRBJ1-2; 7 nucleotides match TRBD1. V lost 9 bases, J lost 9 bases, and 7 bases stayed unmatched. CDR1 and CDR2 (germline): MNHEY, SMNVEV (reference sequence). CDR3 length: 11 residues. In DNA, the CDR3 is TGTGCCAGTTTGACAGGGACACGCTACACCTTC. It codes for CASLTGTRYTF.

V and J are TRBV4-1 and TRBJ1-2; the match to TRBD1 covers 8 bases. V lost 5 bases, J lost 8 bases, and 1 base stayed unmatched. The CDR3 covers 11 residues. CDR1 is MGHRA and CDR2 is YSYEKL in the germline V gene. For the CDR3, the DNA is TGCGCCAGCAGCGGACAGGGAGGCTACACCTTC. Translating it yields CASSGQGGYTF.

V is TRBV3-1 (or the pseudogene TRBV3-2) and J is TRBJ2-3, with TRBD2 matching over 7 bases. Looked up from germline, CDR1 is LGHDT and CDR2 is YNNKEL (reference sequence). This CDR3 is 14 amino acids long. V trimming: 3 bases; J trimming: 2 bases; junction bases outside the gene matches: 2. The CDR3 bases are TGTGCCAGCAGCCACGGGGGGATCACAGATACGCAGTATTTT. Residues: CASSHGGITDTQYF.

The chain uses TRBV5-4 and TRBJ2-1, with 12 bases lining up with TRBD2. Trimming took 9 bases from V and 2 from J; bases not matched to a gene: 3. The CDR3 is 14 amino acids. CDR1 is SGHNT and CDR2 is YYREEE in the germline V gene (reference sequence). CDR3 sequence reads: CATGLAGTYNEQFF. The CDR3 DNA sequence: TGTGCCACCGGACTAGCGGGGACCTACAATGAGCAGTTCTTC.

Only one count was recorded for this clone. The genes are TRBV4-3 and TRBJ2-5, with 10 bases fitting TRBD2. CDR3 length equals 15 residues. The germline CDR1 and CDR2 sequences are LGHNA and YSLEER. J gave up 5 bases and V 5 bases, and 8 bases lay outside the gene matches. CDR3 sequence: CASSFSLAGQETQYF. For the CDR3, the DNA is TGCGCCAGCAGCTTCTCACTAGCGGGACAGGAGACCCAGTACTTC.

The V and J genes are TRBV11-1 and TRBJ2-5; tentative D call: TRBD2 (5 bases). V was trimmed by 2 bases and J by 1 base, leaving 8 bases between them. The CDR3 totals 14 residues. Germline CDR1 is SGHAT and CDR2 is FQDESV (reference sequence). CDR3 sequence reads: CASSLRGSQETQYF. The CDR3 DNA follows: TGTGCCAGCAGCTTACGGGGTAGCCAAGAGACCCAGTACTTC.

The table lists this clone with a few counts. V gene TRBV5-1 combines with J gene TRBJ1-5; the match to TRBD1 covers 7 bases. CDR3 length equals 15 residues. The germline V gene encodes CDR1 SGHRS and CDR2 YFSETQ. V was pared by 3 bases and J by 0 bases, with 3 bases of the junction left unmatched. The DNA of the CDR3 is TGCGCCAGCAGCTGGACAGGTCATAGCAATCAGCCCCAGCATTTT. This sequence encodes CASSWTGHSNQPQHF.

The chain has TRBV19 and TRBJ2-3; TRBD2 matches 12 bases. The germline gives CDR1 LNHDA, CDR2 SQIVND (reference sequence). Germline trimming cut 6 bases from V and 7 bases from J; bases unmatched to any gene: 11. CDR3 length: 16 residues. The CDR3 sequence: CASSPRTSGVKYTQYF. The CDR3 bases are TGTGCCAGTAGCCCTCGGACTAGCGGGGTAAAATATACGCAGTATTTT.

This chain connects TRBV6-4 to TRBJ2-1, with a weak D call TRBD2 (6 bases). This CDR3 comprises 16 residues. The V gene lost 2 bases and the J gene lost 2 bases, with 13 bases spanning the gap. Germline lookup yields CDR1 MRHNA and CDR2 SNTAGT. CDR3 DNA sequence: TGTGCCAGCAGTGACATGGAGGGAAAAGCCTACAATGAGCAGTTCTTC. Protein sequence: CASSDMEGKAYNEQFF.

The chain recombines TRBV10-3 with TRBJ2-1; 13 bases align to TRBD2. The CDR3 runs to 15 residues. CDR1 and CDR2 (germline): ENHRY, SYGVKD. Unmatched junction bases numbered 2, after V lost 6 bases and J lost 3 bases. The CDR3 protein is CAISGTSGNYNEQFF. The DNA for the CDR3 is TGTGCCATCAGCGGGACTAGCGGGAACTACAATGAGCAGTTCTTC.

This clone was observed once. The chain has TRBV5-8 and TRBJ1-5; D unclear. Germline V lookup: CDR1 SGHTS, CDR2 YDEGEE. The CDR3 consists of 14 residues. V was trimmed by 1 base and J by 2 bases, leaving 7 bases between them. CDR3: CASSLMGGNQPQHF. CDR3 DNA: TGTGCCAGCAGCTTGATGGGAGGCAATCAGCCCCAGCATTTT.

The V and J genes are TRBV6-2 or TRBV6-3 and TRBJ2-1, with 11 bases fitting TRBD2. Germline V gene lookup returns CDR1 MNHEY and CDR2 SVGEGT. The J segment lost 6 bases and the V segment lost 0 bases, leaving 7 bases of the junction unmatched. The CDR3 is made up of 17 amino acids. CDR3 nucleotides: TGTGCCAGCAGTTACTCGAAGTCTAGCGGGGGGCCCAATGAGCAGTTCTTC. Translation gives CASSYSKSSGGPNEQFF.

This rearrangement joins TRBV5-1 to TRBJ2-1, with 7 bases identical to TRBD1. This CDR3 is 15 amino acids long. V trimming: 4 bases; J trimming: 7 bases; junction bases outside the gene matches: 11. Germline V lookup: CDR1 SGHRS, CDR2 YFSETQ. The CDR3 protein is CASSSPQGLGNEQFF. Written as DNA, the CDR3 is TGCGCCAGCAGCAGCCCACAGGGGTTGGGGAATGAGCAGTTCTTC.

V is TRBV27 and J is TRBJ1-4; a weak D match, TRBD1 (5 bases). The ends were cut back, 6 bases at V and 3 bases at J, with 14 bases in the middle. This CDR3 spans 15 amino acids. The germline V gene has CDR1 MNHEY and CDR2 SMNVEV (reference sequence). CDR3 in amino acids: CASSGRGMANEKLFF. The CDR3 DNA follows: TGTGCCAGCAGCGGGCGGGGGATGGCTAATGAAAAACTGTTTTTT.

The V and J genes are TRBV27 and TRBJ2-7, with 10 nucleotides matching TRBD1. Germline CDR1 and CDR2: MNHEY and SMNVEV (reference sequence). This CDR3 region has 15 residues. V lost 5 bases and J lost 0; bases outside the gene matches: 4. The CDR3 coding sequence is TGTGCCAGCAGTCTTGGGACAGGGGACTCCTACGAGCAGTACTTC. This translates into CASSLGTGDSYEQYF.

The genes are TRBV6-4 and TRBJ1-1, with D possibly TRBD1 on 5 matching bases. V was trimmed by 7 bases and J by 3 bases, leaving 12 bases between them. From germline, CDR1 is MRHNA and CDR2 SNTAGT. The CDR3 has 13 amino acids. The CDR3 nucleotides are TGTGCCAGCAAATTGATAGGGGACACTGAAGCTTTCTTT. It yields the protein CASKLIGDTEAFF.

The gene calls are TRBV28 and TRBJ1-2; 8 nucleotides agree with TRBD1. The V gene end was trimmed by 6 bases and the J gene end by 5 bases; junction bases not matched to a gene: 8. The CDR3 runs to 14 residues. Germline values: CDR1 MDHEN, CDR2 SYDVKM. The CDR3, as DNA: TGTGCCAGCAGCACGGACAGGGCTGTTTATGGCTACACCTTC. Translation: CASSTDRAVYGYTF.

Written as DNA, the CDR3 is TGTGCCAGCAGTTACCTACGACTCGCCTCCACAGATACGCAGTATTTT. It is translated as CASSYLRLASTDTQYF. V gene TRBV6-5 combines with J gene TRBJ2-3; D is undetermined. The CDR3 is 16 residues long. V shed 2 bases and J shed 2 bases, with 14 bases lying between them. CDR1 is MNHEY, CDR2 SVGAGI, per germline.

This clone was seen only a few times. This chain joins TRBV28 and TRBJ1-1; 9 nucleotides align to TRBD1. The germline V gene encodes CDR1 MDHEN and CDR2 SYDVKM. The CDR3 sequence is 15 residues long. V dropped 5 bases and J dropped 6; count of bases not matched to a gene: 10. The chain's CDR3 is CASSPDGQGHAEAFF. In DNA, the CDR3 is TGTGCCAGCAGTCCAGACGGACAGGGGCACGCTGAAGCTTTCTTT.